The 13 T cell receptor beta chains in this list originate from one sample, sequenced in a study of Ad26.COV2.S vaccination and SARS-CoV-2 variants (dated by TCRdb to the early 2020s). This sample's treatment or condition label indicates: about 20 received Ad26.COV2.S at low or high dose, single or two shots; roughly 5 received placebo; per-sample allocation not given. For vaccine and placebo recipients, repertoires were sequenced using samples collected on day 63 after the first injection. The library was built by means of the immunoSEQ multiplex PCR assay. Here the immuneACCESS table is served through TCRdb, limited to in-frame sequences with V and J called. Missing clones are a known gap in these copies; in checked studies unresolved V genes cover under half, and the rest lacks a known reason. The sample table holds 350,000 to 450,000 clones, of which 89% were seen once. Around 2% of the sample lies in the top ten.

The sample was peripheral blood, taken in a trial of Ad26.COV2.S vaccine versus placebo. The receptors stem from a person between 18 and 59 years old who received the Ad26.COV2.S COVID-19 vaccine or a placebo.

The chain joins TRBV6-5 to TRBJ1-2; D is uncertain. Germline assignment: CDR1 MNHEY and CDR2 SVGAGI. This CDR3 spans 13 amino acids. Trimming took 2 bases from V and 3 from J, leaving 7 bases between them. CDR3 protein: CASSYTAYYGYTF. CDR3 bases: TGTGCCAGCAGTTACACGGCTTACTATGGCTACACCTTC.

This chain links TRBV15 with TRBJ2-7; D gene unclear. This CDR3 contains 13 residues. Germline V lookup: CDR1 LNHNV, CDR2 YYDKDF (reference sequence). V lost 0 bases to trimming and J lost 3 bases, with 6 bases between them. The CDR3 spells CATSRDWVYEQYF. In DNA, the CDR3 is TGTGCCACCAGCAGAGATTGGGTCTACGAGCAGTACTTC.

The chain carries TRBV3-1 (or the pseudogene TRBV3-2) and TRBJ1-2; D is unresolved. Trimming took off 4 bases at V and 1 base at J, with 16 bases between the two ends. The germline gives CDR1 LGHDT, CDR2 YNNKEL (reference sequence). This CDR3 is built from 16 residues. CDR3 residues: CASSPYHGVSNYGYTF. The CDR3 region has the DNA TGTGCCAGCAGCCCCTACCATGGGGTGAGTAACTATGGCTACACCTTC.

The chain joins TRBV5-5 to TRBJ2-1, with unresolved D. V lost 6 bases and J lost 2, with 9 bases in between. The CDR3 is 13 residues long. Germline-derived CDR1 and CDR2 are SGHKS and YYEKEE (reference sequence). For the CDR3, the DNA is TGTGCCAGCAACCAGCTTGCCTACAATGAGCAGTTCTTC. Amino acids: CASNQLAYNEQFF.

This clone is a singleton in its sample. The V gene is TRBV7-9, the J gene TRBJ2-3; 12 bases are a match to TRBD2. V was pared by 5 bases and J by 2 bases, with 8 bases of the junction left unmatched. The CDR3 has 17 residues. Looked up from germline, CDR1 is SEHNR and CDR2 is FQNEAQ (reference sequence). The CDR3 sequence: CASSRRTSGIFTDTQYF. CDR3 nucleotides: TGTGCCAGCAGCCGACGGACTAGCGGGATTTTCACAGATACGCAGTATTTT.

On this clone itself: Other DNA sequences of this sample code for an identical CDR3. V usage is TRBV7-9 and J usage is TRBJ1-2; D unclear. V was cut by 1 base and J by 1 base, with 7 bases left in between. CDR3 size: 14 residues. Per germline, CDR1 SEHNR and CDR2 FQNEAQ (reference sequence). This CDR3 is CASSLETGNYGYTF. The DNA of the CDR3 is TGTGCCAGCAGCTTAGAAACGGGTAACTATGGCTACACCTTC.

The chain uses TRBV29-1 and TRBJ2-1; no clear D gene. Germline V gene lookup returns CDR1 SQVTM and CDR2 ANQGSEA. This CDR3 has 10 amino acids. V was cut by 8 bases and J by 7 bases, with 9 bases left in between. The CDR3: CSSTENEQFF. The CDR3 DNA is TGCAGCTCGACCGAGAATGAGCAGTTCTTC.

The chain links TRBV7-2 to TRBJ2-7, with a possible D match to TRBD2 (6 bases). This CDR3 comprises 14 residues. V dropped 5 bases and J dropped 7 bases, with 18 bases sitting between them. Germline V gives CDR1 SGHTA, CDR2 FQGNSA. The CDR3 DNA reads as TGTGCCAGCAGCCCCGGACTACATTTTACAGAGCAGTACTTC. Its translation: CASSPGLHFTEQYF.

The rearrangement joins TRBV7-2 to TRBJ2-5, with D possibly called TRBD1 or TRBD2 (5 bases each). V lost 5 bases, J lost 2 bases, and 9 bases lay in between. The CDR3 is 13 residues long. Germline values: CDR1 SGHTA, CDR2 FQGNSA. The CDR3 DNA is TGTGCCAGCAGCGGGACCCCTCAAGAGACCCAGTACTTC. It codes for CASSGTPQETQYF.

The rearrangement joins TRBV15 to TRBJ2-3, with 7 bases aligning to TRBD1. The CDR3 length is 14 residues. The trim removed 2 bases at V and 4 bases at J, leaving 3 bases unmatched. Germline CDR1 LNHNV, CDR2 YYDKDF (reference sequence). The CDR3 loop is CATSRLQGADTQYF. CDR3 DNA: TGTGCCACCAGCAGACTCCAGGGGGCAGATACGCAGTATTTT.

The chain recombines TRBV6-5 with TRBJ2-1; a weak D match, TRBD2 (6 bases). Trimming stripped 2 bases from V and 4 bases from J, with 12 bases between. CDR1 and CDR2 from the germline V gene are MNHEY and SVGAGI. This CDR3 spans 15 amino acids. CDR3 protein: CASSYRGTPYNEQFF. The CDR3, as DNA: TGTGCCAGCAGTTACCGCGGGACCCCATACAATGAGCAGTTCTTC.

The V call is TRBV5-6, the J call TRBJ1-2; TRBD1 is a possible D gene (5 bases). Germline loops: CDR1 SGHDT, CDR2 YYEEEE. With 1 base removed from V and 2 bases from J, the gap between germline ends came to 12 bases. This CDR3 comprises 15 residues. For the CDR3, the DNA is TGTGCCAGCAGCTTGTCGGGGGTCGAAAACTATGGCTACACCTTC. This codes for CASSLSGVENYGYTF.

The CDR3 is CASSTYLTGSLEQYF. CDR3 bases: TGTGCCAGTAGTACCTATTTGACAGGGAGCCTCGAGCAGTACTTC. The V gene is TRBV19, the J gene TRBJ2-7; 7 nucleotides line up with TRBD1. This CDR3 contains 15 residues. Germline values: CDR1 LNHDA, CDR2 SQIVND (reference sequence). The junction had 12 bases not matched to a gene; V was cut back by 4 bases and J by 6 bases.